These 5 T cell receptor beta chains came from one sample sequenced in a study of cytotoxic CD8 clonotypes in ibrutinib-treated CLL. TCRdb's copy holds only in-frame clones and misses some; the assay was immunoSEQ multiplex PCR. Of tens of thousands of clones in the sample, 56% are singletons; the top ten hold around 21%. This material consisted of PBMCs, taken after 24 months of ibrutinib treatment. These receptors came from a human donor with chronic lymphocytic leukemia.

This chain connects TRBV30 to TRBJ1-1; TRBD1 might be the D (5 bases). The CDR3 extends over 17 amino acids. The germline gives CDR1 GTSNPN, CDR2 SVGIG (reference sequence). Trimming took off 0 bases at V and 4 bases at J, with 21 bases between the two ends. CDR3 region: CAWSVGGARPISTEAFF. CDR3 nucleotide sequence: TGTGCCTGGAGTGTTGGAGGGGCTCGGCCAATAAGCACTGAAGCTTTCTTT.

The CDR3 reads CAHRGLPATNEKLFF. The CDR3 nucleotides are TGTGCCCACAGGGGGCTCCCCGCAACTAATGAAAAACTGTTTTTT. The V call is TRBV19, the J call TRBJ1-4; 9 nucleotides match TRBD1. Germline assignment: CDR1 LNHDA and CDR2 SQIVND (reference sequence). The CDR3 totals 15 residues. V gave up 11 bases and J gave up 0 bases; unmatched junction bases: 7.

This clone was seen a handful of times. The genes are TRBV7-9 and TRBJ1-1, with D perhaps matching TRBD1 (6 bases). The CDR3 is 14 amino acids. V was clipped by 4 bases and J by 3 bases, with 12 bases between them. Per the germline V gene, CDR1 is SEHNR and CDR2 is FQNEAQ (reference sequence). CDR3 residues: CASSSLGGDTEAFF. The CDR3 bases are TGTGCCAGCAGCTCCCTAGGGGGGGACACTGAAGCTTTCTTT.

This chain joins TRBV12-5 and TRBJ2-7; TRBD2 is a possible D gene (5 bases). The CDR3 is 11 residues long. CDR1 is LGHNT and CDR2 is FRNRAP in the germline V gene. Deletions cut 6 bases from V and 5 bases from J, with 8 bases between. CDR3 in amino acids: CASGPEDEQYV. The CDR3, as DNA: TGTGCTAGTGGACCGGAGGACGAGCAGTACGTC.

The V gene is TRBV7-9, the J gene TRBJ1-1, with D hard to call. The CDR3 has 12 residues. Germline V gene sequence: CDR1 SEHNR, CDR2 FQNEAQ (reference sequence). Trimming cost V 7 bases and J 0 bases, with 6 bases left between them. The DNA of the CDR3 is TGTGCCAGCAAAGGGTTGAACACTGAAGCTTTCTTT. This encodes CASKGLNTEAFF. Filled out from reference TRBV7-9 and TRBJ1-1, the complete variable domain reads DTGVSQNPRHKITKRGQNVTFRCDPISEHNRLYWYRQTLGQGPEFLTYFQNEAQLEKSRLLSDRFSAERPKGSFSTLEIQRTEQGDSAMYLCASKGLNTEAFFGQGTRLTVV.